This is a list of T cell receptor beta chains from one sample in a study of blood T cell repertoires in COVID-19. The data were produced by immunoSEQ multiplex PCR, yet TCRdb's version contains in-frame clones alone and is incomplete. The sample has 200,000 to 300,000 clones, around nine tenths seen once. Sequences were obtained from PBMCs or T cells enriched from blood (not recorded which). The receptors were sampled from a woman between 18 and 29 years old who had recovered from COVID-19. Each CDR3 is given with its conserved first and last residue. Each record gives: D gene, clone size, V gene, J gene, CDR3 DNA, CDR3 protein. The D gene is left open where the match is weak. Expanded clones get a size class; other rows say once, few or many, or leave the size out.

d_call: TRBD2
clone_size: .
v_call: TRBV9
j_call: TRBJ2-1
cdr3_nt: TGTGCCAGCACCACGGGGGGGACTACCCACAATGAGCAGTTCTTC
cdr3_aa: CASTTGGTTHNEQFF

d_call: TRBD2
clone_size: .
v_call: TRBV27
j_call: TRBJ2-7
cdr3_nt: TGTGCCAGCAGGTCGGGGGGGGCCGAGAACGAGCAGTACTTC
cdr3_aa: CASRSGGAENEQYF

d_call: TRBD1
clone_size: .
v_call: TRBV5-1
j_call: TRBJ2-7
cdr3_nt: TGCGCCAGCAGCCAGCGACAGGGGGCTTCCTACGAGCAGTACTTC
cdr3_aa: CASSQRQGASYEQYF

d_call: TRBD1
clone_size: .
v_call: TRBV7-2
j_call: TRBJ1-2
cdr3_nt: TGTGCCAGCAGCAACCGGGACAGCAGTTCCGGCTACACCTTC
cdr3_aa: CASSNRDSSSGYTF

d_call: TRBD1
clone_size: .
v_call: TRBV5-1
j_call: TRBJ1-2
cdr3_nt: TGCGCCAGCAGCTTGGGGGACAGGGGGCGCGCTAACTATGGCTACACCTTC
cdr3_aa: CASSLGDRGRANYGYTF

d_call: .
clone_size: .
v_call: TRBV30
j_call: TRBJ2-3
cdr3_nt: TGTGCCTGGAAGAGCGGATACACAGATACGCAGTATTTT
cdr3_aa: CAWKSGYTDTQYF

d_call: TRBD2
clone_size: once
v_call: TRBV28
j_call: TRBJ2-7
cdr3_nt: TGTGCCAGCAGATACAGCGGGGGAAACTACGAGCAGTACTTC
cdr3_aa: CASRYSGGNYEQYF

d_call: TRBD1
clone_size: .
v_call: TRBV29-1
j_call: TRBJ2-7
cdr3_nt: TGCAGCGGGGGACAGGGAGTCTACGAGCAGTACTTC
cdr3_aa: CSGGQGVYEQYF

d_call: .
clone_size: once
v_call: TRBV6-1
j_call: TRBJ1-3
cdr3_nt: TGTGCCAGCAGTGAAGCAACCGGAGGGAGAAACACCATATATTTT
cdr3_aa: CASSEATGGRNTIYF

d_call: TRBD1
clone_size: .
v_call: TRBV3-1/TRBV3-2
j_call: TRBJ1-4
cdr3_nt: TGTGCCAGCAGCCACCGACAGGGACGCGAAAAACTGTTTTTT
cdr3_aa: CASSHRQGREKLFF

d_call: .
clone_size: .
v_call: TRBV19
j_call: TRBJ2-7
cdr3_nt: TGTGCCAGTAGCTTACAGGGAGAGTACTACGAGCAGTACTTC
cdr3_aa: CASSLQGEYYEQYF

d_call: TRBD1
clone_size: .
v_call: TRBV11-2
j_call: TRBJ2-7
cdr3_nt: TGTGCCAGCAGCCCTCCCGGGACAGGGATCTACGAGCAGTACTTC
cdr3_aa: CASSPPGTGIYEQYF

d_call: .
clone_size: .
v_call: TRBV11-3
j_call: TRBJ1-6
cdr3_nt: TGTGCCAGCAGCTCCGGGACACGCGAGGATTCACCCCTCCACTTT
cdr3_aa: CASSSGTREDSPLHF

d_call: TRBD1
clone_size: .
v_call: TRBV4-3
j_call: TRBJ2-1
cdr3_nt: TGCGCCAGCAGCCAAGAAACAGGGGGATACAATGAGCAGTTCTTC
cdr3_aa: CASSQETGGYNEQFF

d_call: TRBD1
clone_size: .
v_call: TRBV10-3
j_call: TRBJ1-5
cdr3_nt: TGTGCCATCAGTGAAACCGGGACAGGGGGTGACAATCAGCCCCAGCATTTT
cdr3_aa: CAISETGTGGDNQPQHF

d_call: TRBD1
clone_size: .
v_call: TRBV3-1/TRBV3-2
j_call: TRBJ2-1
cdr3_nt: TGTGCCAGCAGCCTTCGACCCCCGGGACAGGGATACAATGAGCAGTTCTTC
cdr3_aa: CASSLRPPGQGYNEQFF

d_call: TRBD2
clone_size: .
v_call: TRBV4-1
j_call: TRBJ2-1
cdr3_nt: TGCGCCAGCAGCCAGACCTTAGCGGGACCGCGACCCTACAATGAGCAGTTCTTC
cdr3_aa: CASSQTLAGPRPYNEQFF

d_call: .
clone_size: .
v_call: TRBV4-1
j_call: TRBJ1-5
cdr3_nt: TGCGCCAGCAGCCAAGGGGCGGACAGCCCTGATCAGTCCCAGCATTTT
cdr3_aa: CASSQGADSPDQSQHF

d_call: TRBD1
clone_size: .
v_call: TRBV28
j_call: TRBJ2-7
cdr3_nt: TGTGCCAGCAGTTACGGACAGGGGTCCTACGAGCAGTACTTC
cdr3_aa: CASSYGQGSYEQYF

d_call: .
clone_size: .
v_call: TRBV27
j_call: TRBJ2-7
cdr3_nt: TGTGCCAGCAGTTTATCGGCGGGATCCTACGAGCAGTACTTC
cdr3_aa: CASSLSAGSYEQYF

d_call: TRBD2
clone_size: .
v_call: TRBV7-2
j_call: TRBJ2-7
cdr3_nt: TGTGCCAGCACTGACTGGACTAGCGGGAGGTATAATCAGCAGTACTTC
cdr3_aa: CASTDWTSGRYNQQYF

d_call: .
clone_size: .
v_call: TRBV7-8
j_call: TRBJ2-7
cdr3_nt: TGTGCCAGCAGTCTGGGGGGGCGATCTTTTTACGAGCAGTACTTC
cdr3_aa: CASSLGGRSFYEQYF

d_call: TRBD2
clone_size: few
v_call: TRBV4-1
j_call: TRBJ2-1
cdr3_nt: TGCGCCAGCAGCCAGCCATTAGCGGGACGTTACTACAATGAGCAGTTCTTC
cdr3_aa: CASSQPLAGRYYNEQFF

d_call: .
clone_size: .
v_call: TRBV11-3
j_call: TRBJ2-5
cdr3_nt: TGTGCCAGCCGCGGACAGAGCCAAGAGACCCAGTACTTC
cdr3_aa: CASRGQSQETQYF

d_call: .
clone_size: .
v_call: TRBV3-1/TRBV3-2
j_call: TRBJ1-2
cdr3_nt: TGTGCCAGCAGCCCCGACAGTCTCTATGGCTACACCTTC
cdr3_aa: CASSPDSLYGYTF

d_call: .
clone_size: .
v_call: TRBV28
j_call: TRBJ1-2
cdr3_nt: TGTGCCAGCAGCACCACAGGAACACTGAACTATGGCTACACCTTC
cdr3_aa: CASSTTGTLNYGYTF

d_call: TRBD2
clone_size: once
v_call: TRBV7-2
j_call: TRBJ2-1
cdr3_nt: TGTGCCAGCAGCTTAGTCGGGGGGGCTAATGAGCAGTTCTTC
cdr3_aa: CASSLVGGANEQFF

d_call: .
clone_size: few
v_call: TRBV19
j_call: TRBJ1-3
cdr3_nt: TGTGCCAGTAGTATAGTGAACAGCGGAAACACCATATATTTT
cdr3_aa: CASSIVNSGNTIYF

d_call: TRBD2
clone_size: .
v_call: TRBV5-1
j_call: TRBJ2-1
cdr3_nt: TGCGCCAGCAGCTTGGCCGGCGGGAGCTCCTACAATGAGCAGTTCTTC
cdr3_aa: CASSLAGGSSYNEQFF

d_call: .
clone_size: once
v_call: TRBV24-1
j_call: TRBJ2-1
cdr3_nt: TGTGCCACCATGTGGGGGGGGCAGGACAATGAGCAGTTCTTC
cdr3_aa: CATMWGGQDNEQFF

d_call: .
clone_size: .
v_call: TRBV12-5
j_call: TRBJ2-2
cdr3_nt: TGTGCTAGTGCCCGCGTCCTTCCCGGGGAGCTGTTTTTT
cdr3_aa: CASARVLPGELFF

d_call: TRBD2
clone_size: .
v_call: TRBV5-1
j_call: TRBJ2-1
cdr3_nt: TGCGCCAGCTGTAGGACTAGCGGGTTTAATGAGCAGTTCTTC
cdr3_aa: CASCRTSGFNEQFF

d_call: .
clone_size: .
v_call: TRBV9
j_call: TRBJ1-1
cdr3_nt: TGTGCCAGCAGCCCGCACGAGGACACTGAAGCTTTCTTT
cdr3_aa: CASSPHEDTEAFF

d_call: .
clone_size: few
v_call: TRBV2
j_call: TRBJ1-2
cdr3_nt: TGTGCCAGCAGCCAGGCCCTGAACTATGGCTACACCTTC
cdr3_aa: CASSQALNYGYTF

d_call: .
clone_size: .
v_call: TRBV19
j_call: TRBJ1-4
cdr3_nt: TGTGCCAGTCGTCAATCCCCGCAGTCAACTAATGAAAAACTGTTTTTT
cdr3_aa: CASRQSPQSTNEKLFF

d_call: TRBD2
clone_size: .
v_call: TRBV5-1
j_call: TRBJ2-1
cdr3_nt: TGCGCCAGCAGCTTCGCTCTAGCGGGAGGGCAGGGGGATGAGCAGTTCTTC
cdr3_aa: CASSFALAGGQGDEQFF

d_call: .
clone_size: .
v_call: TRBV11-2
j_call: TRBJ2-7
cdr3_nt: TGTGCCAGCAGCTTATCTATTCGAGGGTTCGACGAGCAGTACTTC
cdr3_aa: CASSLSIRGFDEQYF

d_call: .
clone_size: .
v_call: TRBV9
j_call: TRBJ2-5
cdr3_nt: TGTGCCAGCAGCGTAGGAATACGGGGGTCCCAAGAGACCCAGTACTTC
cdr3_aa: CASSVGIRGSQETQYF

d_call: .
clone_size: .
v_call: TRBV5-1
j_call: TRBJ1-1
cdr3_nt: TGCGCCAGCAGCTTCCGGGTTCTTACAACTGAAGCTTTCTTT
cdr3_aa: CASSFRVLTTEAFF

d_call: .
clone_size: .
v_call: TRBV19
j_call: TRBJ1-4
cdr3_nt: TGTGCCAGTAGTCCCGACGGGGGTGAAAAACTGTTTTTT
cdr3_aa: CASSPDGGEKLFF

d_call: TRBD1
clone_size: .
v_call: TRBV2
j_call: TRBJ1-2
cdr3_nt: TGTGCCAGCAGTGAATCAGGGGGCTATGGCTACACCTTC
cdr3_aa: CASSESGGYGYTF

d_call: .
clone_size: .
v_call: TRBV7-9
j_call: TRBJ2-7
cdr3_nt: TGTGCCAGCAGCCTATTGGGAGACTTGCAGTACTTC
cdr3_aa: CASSLLGDLQYF

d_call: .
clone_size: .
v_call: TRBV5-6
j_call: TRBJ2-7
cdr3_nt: TGTGCCAGCAGCTTGCGCAGGGCTTCCTACGAGCAGTACTTC
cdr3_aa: CASSLRRASYEQYF

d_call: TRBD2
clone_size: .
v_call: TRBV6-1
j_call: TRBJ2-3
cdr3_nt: TGTGCCAGCAGTGAGGGACTAGCGGGAGGTTATAGCACAGATACGCAGTATTTT
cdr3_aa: CASSEGLAGGYSTDTQYF

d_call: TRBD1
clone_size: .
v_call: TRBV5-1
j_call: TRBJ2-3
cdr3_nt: TGCGCCAGCAGCTTAAGGGACAGTTCGATCACAGATACGCAGTATTTT
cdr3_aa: CASSLRDSSITDTQYF

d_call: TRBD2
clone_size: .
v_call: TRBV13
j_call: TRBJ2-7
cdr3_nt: TGTGCCAGCAGCTTAGGCCGGCTAGCGGGAGGTTACGAGCAGTACTTC
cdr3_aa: CASSLGRLAGGYEQYF

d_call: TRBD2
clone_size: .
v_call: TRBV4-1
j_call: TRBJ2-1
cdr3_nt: TGCGCCAGCAGCCAAGGACTTGGACTAGCGATTTACAATGAGCAGTTCTTC
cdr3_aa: CASSQGLGLAIYNEQFF

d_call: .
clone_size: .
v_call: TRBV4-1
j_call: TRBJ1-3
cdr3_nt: TGCGCCAGCAGCCAAGATCTGGCCAGGGTCATCTCTGGAAACACCATATATTTT
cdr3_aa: CASSQDLARVISGNTIYF

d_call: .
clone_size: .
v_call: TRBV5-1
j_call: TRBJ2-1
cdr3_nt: TGCGCCAGCAGCTTGGAGACAGCAGCCTACAATGAGCAGTTCTTC
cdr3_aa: CASSLETAAYNEQFF

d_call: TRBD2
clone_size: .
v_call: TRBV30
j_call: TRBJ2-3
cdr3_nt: TGTGCCTGGAGTGTAAAGCTAGCGGGTGCTGGCACAGATACGCAGTATTTT
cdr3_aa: CAWSVKLAGAGTDTQYF

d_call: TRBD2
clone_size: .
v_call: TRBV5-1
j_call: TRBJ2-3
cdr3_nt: TGCGCCAGCAGCTTGGGACTAGCGGGGGTTACAAACACAGATACGCAGTATTTT
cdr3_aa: CASSLGLAGVTNTDTQYF

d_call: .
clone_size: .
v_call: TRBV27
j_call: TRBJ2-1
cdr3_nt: TGTGCCAGCAACTCCTTCGTCGACAGACCCAATGAGCAGTTCTTC
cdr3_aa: CASNSFVDRPNEQFF

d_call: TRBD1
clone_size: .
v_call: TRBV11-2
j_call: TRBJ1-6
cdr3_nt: TGTGCCAGCAGCTTTGGGACAGGGGACAATTCACCCCTCCACTTT
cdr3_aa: CASSFGTGDNSPLHF

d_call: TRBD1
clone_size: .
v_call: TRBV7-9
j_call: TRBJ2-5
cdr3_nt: TGTGCCAGCAGCTTAGATGTAGGACAGGGGCAAGAGACCCAGTACTTC
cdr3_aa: CASSLDVGQGQETQYF